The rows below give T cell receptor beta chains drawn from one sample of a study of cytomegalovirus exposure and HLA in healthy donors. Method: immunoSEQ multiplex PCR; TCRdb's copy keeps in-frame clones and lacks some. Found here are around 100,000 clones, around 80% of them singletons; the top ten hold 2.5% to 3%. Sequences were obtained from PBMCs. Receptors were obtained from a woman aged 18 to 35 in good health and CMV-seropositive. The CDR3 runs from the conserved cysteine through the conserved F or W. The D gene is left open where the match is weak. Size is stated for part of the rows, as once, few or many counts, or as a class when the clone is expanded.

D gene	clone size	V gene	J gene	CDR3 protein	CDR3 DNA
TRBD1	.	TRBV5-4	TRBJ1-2	CASSPRTGHGYTF	TGTGCCAGCAGCCCCCGGACAGGGCATGGCTACACCTTC
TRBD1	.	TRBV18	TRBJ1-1	CASSPRDSEAFF	TGTGCCAGCTCCCCCCGGGACAGTGAAGCTTTCTTT
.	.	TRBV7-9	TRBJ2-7	CASSSPTFYERDF	TGTGCCAGCAGCTCCCCAACCTTCTACGAGCGTGACTTC
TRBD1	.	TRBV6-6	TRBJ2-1	CASGSGGNYNEQFF	TGTGCCAGCGGCTCAGGGGGCAACTACAATGAGCAGTTCTTC
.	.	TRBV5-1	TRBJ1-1	CASQTGPTGEAFF	TGCGCCAGCCAGACCGGTCCCACAGGCGAAGCTTTCTTT
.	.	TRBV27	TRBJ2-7	CASSLSGLARDEQYF	TGTGCCAGCAGTTTATCCGGACTGGCTAGGGACGAGCAGTACTTC
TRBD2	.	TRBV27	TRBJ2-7	CASSFGSGRGYEQYF	TGTGCCAGCAGTTTTGGTAGCGGGAGGGGGTACGAGCAGTACTTC
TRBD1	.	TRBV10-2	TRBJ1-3	CASRQGATGNTIYF	TGCGCCAGCAGACAGGGGGCGACAGGAAACACCATATATTTT
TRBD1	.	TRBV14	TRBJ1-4	CASSRDRDPGGKLFF	TGTGCCAGCAGCCGAGACAGGGATCCAGGGGGAAAACTGTTTTTT
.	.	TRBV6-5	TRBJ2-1	CASSYARGSYNEQFF	TGTGCCAGCAGTTACGCCAGGGGCTCCTACAATGAGCAGTTCTTC
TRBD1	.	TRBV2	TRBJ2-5	CASSRTGRRETQYF	TGTGCCAGCTCCCGGACAGGGCGGAGAGAGACCCAGTACTTC
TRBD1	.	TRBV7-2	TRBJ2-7	CASSFIRDRGYEQYF	TGTGCCAGCAGCTTTATCCGAGACAGGGGTTACGAGCAGTACTTC
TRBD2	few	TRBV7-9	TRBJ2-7	CASGLAGLKSSYEQYF	TGTGCCAGTGGACTAGCGGGACTAAAGAGCTCCTACGAGCAGTACTTC
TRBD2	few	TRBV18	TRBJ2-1	CASSTSGRYNEQFF	TGTGCCAGCTCAACTAGCGGGAGGTACAATGAGCAGTTCTTC
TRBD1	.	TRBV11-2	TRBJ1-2	CASSLGTDYGYTF	TGTGCCAGCAGCTTGGGGACAGACTATGGCTACACCTTC
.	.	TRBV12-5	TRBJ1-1	CASGTPRVEAFF	TGTGCTAGTGGTACGCCCCGGGTTGAAGCTTTCTTT
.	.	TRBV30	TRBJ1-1	CAWKGPAWAFF	TGTGCCTGGAAGGGGCCGGCCTGGGCTTTCTTT
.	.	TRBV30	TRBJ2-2	CAWSPGSGELFF	TGTGCCTGGAGTCCGGGGTCCGGGGAGCTGTTTTTT
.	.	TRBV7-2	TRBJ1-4	CASSLEFSNEKLFF	TGTGCCAGCAGCTTAGAATTTAGTAATGAAAAACTGTTTTTT
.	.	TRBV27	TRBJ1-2	CASWGGSGYTF	TGTGCCAGCTGGGGGGGATCCGGCTACACCTTC
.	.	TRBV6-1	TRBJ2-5	CASSRGHQETQYF	TGTGCCAGCAGCCGGGGTCATCAAGAGACCCAGTACTTC
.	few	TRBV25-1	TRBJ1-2	CASSDRGGTSYNYGYTF	TGTGCCAGCAGTGATCGCGGGGGAACTTCTTATAACTATGGCTACACCTTC
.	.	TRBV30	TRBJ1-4	CAWSGPRLSKLFF	TGTGCCTGGAGTGGACCCAGACTGAGTAAACTGTTTTTT
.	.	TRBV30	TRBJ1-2	CAWSVHEASYGYTF	TGTGCCTGGAGTGTACATGAGGCCTCCTATGGCTACACCTTC
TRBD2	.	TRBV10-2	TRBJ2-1	CASSEGLAGGHEQFF	TGCGCCAGCAGTGAGGGACTAGCGGGAGGTCATGAGCAGTTCTTC
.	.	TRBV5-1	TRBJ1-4	CASREGSTNEKLFF	TGCGCCAGCAGAGAAGGGAGTACGAATGAAAAACTGTTTTTT
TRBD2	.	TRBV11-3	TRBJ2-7	CASSSSGGWEQYF	TGTGCCAGCAGCTCTAGCGGGGGTTGGGAGCAGTACTTC
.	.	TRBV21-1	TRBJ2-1	CASSGLGSGRCRGSDEQFF	TGTGCCAGCAGCGGCCTCGGTAGCGGGAGGTGCCGTGGTAGCGATGAGCAGTTCTTC
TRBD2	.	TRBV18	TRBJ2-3	CASSPTRTSGRAPDTQYF	TGTGCCAGCTCACCGACAAGGACTAGCGGGAGGGCCCCAGATACGCAGTATTTT
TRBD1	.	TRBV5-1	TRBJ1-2	CASGQGAYGYTF	TGCGCCAGTGGACAGGGGGCCTATGGCTACACCTTC
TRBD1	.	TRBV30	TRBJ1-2	CAWSLGPGQGNGYTF	TGTGCCTGGAGTCTTGGCCCGGGACAGGGGAATGGCTACACCTTC
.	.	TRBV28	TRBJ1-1	CASSVPGALNTEAFF	TGTGCCAGCAGTGTTCCAGGGGCCTTGAACACTGAAGCTTTCTTT
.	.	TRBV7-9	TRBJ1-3	CASSLEWWSLYSGNTIYF	TGTGCCAGCAGCTTAGAATGGTGGAGCCTATACTCTGGAAACACCATATATTTT
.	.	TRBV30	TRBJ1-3	CAWSPGTFNTIYF	TGTGCCTGGAGTCCCGGGACATTTAACACCATATATTTT
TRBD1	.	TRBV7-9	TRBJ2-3	CASTPPWTGATDTQYF	TGTGCCAGCACCCCTCCGTGGACAGGGGCGACAGATACGCAGTATTTT
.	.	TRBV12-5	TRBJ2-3	CASGSTGLDTQYF	TGTGCTAGTGGTAGCACAGGGTTAGATACGCAGTATTTT
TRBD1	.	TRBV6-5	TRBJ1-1	CASSPSTGFNTEAFF	TGTGCCAGCAGTCCCTCGACAGGGTTCAACACTGAAGCTTTCTTT
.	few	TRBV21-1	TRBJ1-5	CASSKEDRLNQPQHF	TGTGCCAGCAGCAAAGAGGACAGGCTCAATCAGCCCCAGCATTTT
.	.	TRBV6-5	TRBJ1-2	CASAGGDGYTF	TGTGCCAGCGCGGGAGGGGATGGCTACACCTTC
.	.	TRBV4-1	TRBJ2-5	CASSTGTVGGETQYF	TGCGCCAGCAGCACTGGGACCGTAGGGGGAGAGACCCAGTACTTC
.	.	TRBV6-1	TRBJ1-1	CASSDFGEGGTEAFF	TGTGCCAGCAGTGATTTCGGGGAGGGGGGTACTGAAGCTTTCTTT
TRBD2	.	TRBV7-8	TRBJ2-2	CASSLRTRGSDTGELFF	TGTGCCAGCAGCCTCCGGACTAGAGGGAGTGACACCGGGGAGCTGTTTTTT
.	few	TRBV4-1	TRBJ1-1	CASSHSGTMNTEAFF	TGCGCCAGCAGCCACTCCGGGACTATGAACACTGAAGCTTTCTTT
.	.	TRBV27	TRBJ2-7	CASSFRSSGEQYF	TGTGCCAGCAGTTTTCGCAGCTCGGGTGAGCAGTACTTC
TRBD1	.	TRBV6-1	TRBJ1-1	CASSPTGATEAFF	TGTGCCAGCAGTCCCACAGGGGCCACTGAAGCTTTCTTT
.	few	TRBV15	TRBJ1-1	CATSRASGVDTEAFF	TGTGCCACCAGCAGAGCCTCAGGGGTCGACACTGAAGCTTTCTTT
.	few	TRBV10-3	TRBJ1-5	CAIRGGGNSNQPQHF	TGTGCCATCAGGGGAGGGGGGAATAGCAATCAGCCCCAGCATTTT
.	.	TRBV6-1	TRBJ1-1	CASSYGTEAFF	TGTGCCAGCAGTTACGGGACTGAAGCTTTCTTT
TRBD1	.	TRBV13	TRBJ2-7	CASSLAGTVYEQYF	TGTGCCAGCAGTTTAGCCGGGACAGTCTACGAGCAGTACTTC
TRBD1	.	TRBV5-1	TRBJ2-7	CASSLMAGGSNEQYF	TGCGCCAGCAGCTTAATGGCAGGGGGCTCGAACGAGCAGTACTTC
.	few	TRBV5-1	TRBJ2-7	CASSLDEGGQYF	TGCGCCAGCAGCTTGGATGAGGGCGGGCAGTACTTC
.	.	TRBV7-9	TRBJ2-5	CASSLFLRAQETQYF	TGTGCCAGCAGCCTTTTCCTCAGGGCCCAAGAGACCCAGTACTTC
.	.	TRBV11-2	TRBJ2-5	CASSFGAGSGETQYF	TGTGCCAGCAGCTTCGGTGCGGGGTCGGGGGAGACCCAGTACTTC
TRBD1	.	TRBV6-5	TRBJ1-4	CASNRGPNEKLFF	TGTGCCAGCAACAGGGGGCCCAATGAAAAACTGTTTTTT
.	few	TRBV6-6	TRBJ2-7	CASSLLADSHEQYF	TGTGCCAGCAGCCTACTAGCTGATAGCCACGAGCAGTACTTC
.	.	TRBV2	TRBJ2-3	CASNFLGVSDTQYF	TGTGCCAGCAACTTTTTAGGGGTTTCGGATACGCAGTATTTT
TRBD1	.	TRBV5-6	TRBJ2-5	CASSQNRGRETQYF	TGTGCCAGCAGCCAAAACAGGGGGCGAGAGACCCAGTACTTC
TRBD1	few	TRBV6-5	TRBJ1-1	CASSYSGQANTEAFF	TGTGCCAGCAGTTACTCGGGACAGGCGAACACTGAAGCTTTCTTT
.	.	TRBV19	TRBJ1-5	CASSIDYNQPQHF	TGTGCCAGTAGTATAGACTACAATCAGCCCCAGCATTTT